The 8 T cell receptor beta chains presented below share a single source sample, sequenced in a study of T cell repertoires in aging, cancer and after chemotherapy. TCR beta rearrangements were amplified from peripheral blood genomic DNA. Multiplex touch-down PCR with TRB-A/B primers amplified rearranged V-D-J TRB sequences. From the multiplex PCR reads, TCRdb called clonotypes with MiXCR, one entry per CDR3 protein. The sample yields 4,500 to 5,500 distinct CDR3 sequences, about two thirds seen once. Sample: blood. The receptors were sampled from a human donor with a solid tumor.

The chain is built from TRBV27 and TRBJ1-5; TRBD1 agrees at 8 bases. CDR3 size: 15 residues. Germline V gives CDR1 MNHEY, CDR2 SMNVEV (reference sequence). The V segment lost 9 bases and the J segment 3 bases; nucleotides outside the gene matches: 10. The CDR3 is CASGIGTGHNQPQHF. The CDR3 DNA follows: TGTGCCAGTGGAATCGGGACAGGACACAATCAGCCCCAGCATTTT.

This chain links TRBV4-3 with TRBJ1-3; possible D gene TRBD1, 6 bases. With 2 bases removed from V and 3 bases from J, the gap between germline ends came to 11 bases. Per the germline V gene, CDR1 is LGHNA and CDR2 is YSLEER. The CDR3 has 15 amino acids. The CDR3 region is CASSQNRDIGNTIYF. CDR3 DNA sequence: TGCGCCAGCAGCCAAAACCGGGACATTGGAAACACCATATATTTT.

For this clonotype: As the CDR3 is not closed by the conserved phenylalanine or tryptophan, this likely results from a read error. The chain uses TRBV19 and TRBJ1-5; D is unresolved. V was cut by 4 bases and J by 6 bases, with 10 bases left in between. This CDR3 spans 13 amino acids. CDR1 and CDR2 (germline): LNHDA, SQIVND (reference sequence). Here the CDR3 DNA reads TGTGCCAGTAGTACGTACGGGAGTCAGCCCCAGCATTAT. Its translation: CASSTYGSQPQHY.

The V gene is TRBV15, the J gene TRBJ2-1; tentative D call: TRBD1 (6 bases). CDR3 length equals 15 residues. Germline V gene sequence: CDR1 LNHNV, CDR2 YYDKDF (reference sequence). Trimming took 5 bases from V and 0 from J, leaving 11 bases between them. The CDR3 bases are TGTGCCACCAGCTTTGGACAGAACTCCTACAATGAGCAGTTCTTC. Translation: CATSFGQNSYNEQFF.

This rearrangement joins TRBV14 to TRBJ1-2, with D possibly TRBD1 on 5 matching bases. Trimming left V 5 bases short and J 13 bases short, with 20 bases between. The CDR3 contains 13 residues. Germline V gene data show CDR1 as SGHDN and CDR2 as FVKESK. CDR3 sequence: CASSFSRDLGSTF. The CDR3 region has the DNA TGTGCCAGCAGCTTTTCGAGGGACCTTGGCAGCACCTTC.

The chain has TRBV7-9 and TRBJ1-2, with no clear D. V lost 4 bases and J lost 4, with 13 bases in between. Germline V gives CDR1 SEHNR, CDR2 FQNEAQ (reference sequence). CDR3 length equals 14 residues. The CDR3 bases are TGTGCCAGCAGCTCTACAGAGGCCCGCTATGGCTACACCTTC. This sequence encodes CASSSTEARYGYTF.

This clonotype was detected only a few times. The J gene is TRBJ2-7, the V gene TRBV7-3, with D tentatively TRBD1 (5 bases). The length of the CDR3 is 14 residues. Deletions cut 2 bases from V and 2 bases from J, with 10 bases between. From germline, CDR1 is SGHTA and CDR2 FQGTGA. DNA for the CDR3: TGTGCCAGCAGCTTAGGGCAGGGTGCCTACGAGCAGTACTTC. It translates to CASSLGQGAYEQYF.

CDR3: CASSSPLTGGLTGELFF. The CDR3 DNA reads TGTGCCAGCAGCTCACCCCTGACAGGGGGGCTAACCGGGGAGCTGTTTTTT. V is TRBV7-9 and J is TRBJ2-2, with 9 bases identical to TRBD1. This CDR3 is built from 17 residues. Germline V gene data show CDR1 as SEHNR and CDR2 as FQNEAQ (reference sequence). After removal of 4 bases from V and 5 bases from J, the junction contained 11 bases not matched to a gene.